This is a list of T cell receptor beta chains from one sample in a study of cytomegalovirus exposure and HLA in healthy donors. The table came from immunoSEQ multiplex PCR; TCRdb's copy has only in-frame clones and leaves some out. The sample has roughly 170,000 clones, approximately 72% seen once. The material sequenced was PBMCs. Receptors were obtained from a female donor in good health and CMV-seronegative. Both conserved end residues are part of each CDR3. Each record gives: clone size, D gene, V gene, J gene, CDR3 DNA, CDR3 protein. The D gene is left open where the match is weak. The listing skips clone size in some rows; elsewhere it reads once, few, many or a size class.

>few|-|TRBV6-4|TRBJ1-5
TGTGTCATGGGGGGTGAAGGAAATCAGCCCCAGCATTTT
CVMGGEGNQPQHF
>-|-|TRBV27|TRBJ2-7
TGTGCCAGCAGTTTATCAACGGGCTACGAGCAGTACTTC
CASSLSTGYEQYF
>-|TRBD1|TRBV6-1|TRBJ1-5
TGTGCCAGCAGTGGACAGGGCAGAGATCAGCCCCAGCATTTT
CASSGQGRDQPQHF
>-|TRBD2|TRBV30|TRBJ2-7
TGTGCCTGGAGCCGGGGGGTATCCTACGAGCAGTACTTC
CAWSRGVSYEQYF
>-|-|TRBV18|TRBJ2-3
TGTGCCAGCTCACCCCCTAACTCTGAGGGCACAGATACGCAGTATTTT
CASSPPNSEGTDTQYF
>-|TRBD2|TRBV11-2|TRBJ2-1
TGTGCCAGCAGCTGGACTAGCGGAGACTACAATGAGCAGTTCTTC
CASSWTSGDYNEQFF
>-|-|TRBV19|TRBJ2-1
TGTGCCAGTAGTATAGATCTCCCAGGGTTCCAGTTCTTC
CASSIDLPGFQFF
>-|TRBD2|TRBV6-5|TRBJ2-5
TGTGCCAGCAGGGGACTAGCGGGACAAGAGACCCAGTACTTC
CASRGLAGQETQYF
>-|TRBD1|TRBV7-9|TRBJ1-2
TGTGCCAGCAGCTTAGAACAGGGGCCTAACTATGGCTACACCTTC
CASSLEQGPNYGYTF
>-|TRBD2|TRBV2|TRBJ2-7
TGTGCCAGCAGTGAAGGAGGACAAATTCGCGGGAGATGGCAGTACTTC
CASSEGGQIRGRWQYF
>-|-|TRBV4-3|TRBJ2-1
TGCGCCAGCAGCCACTATAGCCAGTTCATCAATGAGCAGTTCTTC
CASSHYSQFINEQFF
>-|TRBD1|TRBV29-1|TRBJ1-2
TGCAGCGTGGCGATAAGGGGACAGTCTATAGGTGGCTACACCTTC
CSVAIRGQSIGGYTF
>once|-|TRBV30|TRBJ1-1
TGTGCCTGGACCGCGTGGAACACTGAAGCTTTCTTT
CAWTAWNTEAFF
>-|-|TRBV6-1|TRBJ1-3
TGTGCCAGCAGTGCAAGACTGGGAGGCTCTGGAAACACCATATATTTT
CASSARLGGSGNTIYF
>once|TRBD1|TRBV18|TRBJ1-5
TGTGCCAGCTCAGACAGGGGGCCGGGTCAGCCCCAGCATTTT
CASSDRGPGQPQHF
>-|TRBD1|TRBV7-9|TRBJ1-2
TGTGCCAGCAGCGACCTAATGGGACAGGGGGCCTATGGCTACACCTTC
CASSDLMGQGAYGYTF
>once|TRBD2|TRBV29-1|TRBJ2-7
TGCAGCGTTGAGACTAGCGGGAGCTCCTACGAGCAGTACTTC
CSVETSGSSYEQYF
>-|TRBD1|TRBV18|TRBJ2-1
TGTGCCAGCTCACAGGACAGGGTGATAGACAATGAGCAGTTCTTC
CASSQDRVIDNEQFF
>once|-|TRBV7-6|TRBJ1-5
TGTGCCAGCAGCTTAAATGGTCAGGTCAATCAGCCCCAGCATTTT
CASSLNGQVNQPQHF
>-|-|TRBV7-9|TRBJ2-5
TGTGCCAGCAGCTTACGCAGCCAAGAGACCCAGTACTTC
CASSLRSQETQYF
>-|-|TRBV7-9|TRBJ2-1
TGTGCCAGCAGCTTCCGGTCGGGGAGCTCCTACAATGAGCAGTTCTTC
CASSFRSGSSYNEQFF
>few|-|TRBV14|TRBJ2-5
TGTGCCAGCAGCTCTATCCCGGAGACCCAGTACTTC
CASSSIPETQYF